This TCR beta chain was recorded in a study of blood T cell repertoires in COVID-19. In assigning cohorts, the study relied on participant-reported clinical history. Either two negative PCRs, clearance, or symptom resolution qualified Cohort 3 donors as recovered. Generated by immunoSEQ multiplex PCR, the TCRdb table keeps only in-frame clones and is missing some. Seen here are about 300,000 clones, 85% observed once, and the top ten hold 2% to 3%. Germline CDR1 SEHNR, CDR2 FQNEAQ (reference sequence). This CDR3 has 16 residues. Trimming left V 1 base short and J 0 bases short, with 10 bases between. V usage is TRBV7-9 and J usage is TRBJ2-1; D gene unclear. Sequencing input: PBMCs or T cells enriched from blood (not recorded which). This TCR came from a woman between 50 and 59 years old who had recovered from COVID-19. CDR3 nucleotides: TGTGCCAGCAGCTTAGAGCAGGCCCCCTCCTACAATGAGCAGTTCTTC. As protein: CASSLEQAPSYNEQFF. The variable domain in full, completed from reference TRBV7-9 and TRBJ2-1, reads DTGVSQNPRHKITKRGQNVTFRCDPISEHNRLYWYRQTLGQGPEFLTYFQNEAQLEKSRLLSDRFSAERPKGSFSTLEIQRTEQGDSAMYLCASSLEQAPSYNEQFFGPGTRLTVL.